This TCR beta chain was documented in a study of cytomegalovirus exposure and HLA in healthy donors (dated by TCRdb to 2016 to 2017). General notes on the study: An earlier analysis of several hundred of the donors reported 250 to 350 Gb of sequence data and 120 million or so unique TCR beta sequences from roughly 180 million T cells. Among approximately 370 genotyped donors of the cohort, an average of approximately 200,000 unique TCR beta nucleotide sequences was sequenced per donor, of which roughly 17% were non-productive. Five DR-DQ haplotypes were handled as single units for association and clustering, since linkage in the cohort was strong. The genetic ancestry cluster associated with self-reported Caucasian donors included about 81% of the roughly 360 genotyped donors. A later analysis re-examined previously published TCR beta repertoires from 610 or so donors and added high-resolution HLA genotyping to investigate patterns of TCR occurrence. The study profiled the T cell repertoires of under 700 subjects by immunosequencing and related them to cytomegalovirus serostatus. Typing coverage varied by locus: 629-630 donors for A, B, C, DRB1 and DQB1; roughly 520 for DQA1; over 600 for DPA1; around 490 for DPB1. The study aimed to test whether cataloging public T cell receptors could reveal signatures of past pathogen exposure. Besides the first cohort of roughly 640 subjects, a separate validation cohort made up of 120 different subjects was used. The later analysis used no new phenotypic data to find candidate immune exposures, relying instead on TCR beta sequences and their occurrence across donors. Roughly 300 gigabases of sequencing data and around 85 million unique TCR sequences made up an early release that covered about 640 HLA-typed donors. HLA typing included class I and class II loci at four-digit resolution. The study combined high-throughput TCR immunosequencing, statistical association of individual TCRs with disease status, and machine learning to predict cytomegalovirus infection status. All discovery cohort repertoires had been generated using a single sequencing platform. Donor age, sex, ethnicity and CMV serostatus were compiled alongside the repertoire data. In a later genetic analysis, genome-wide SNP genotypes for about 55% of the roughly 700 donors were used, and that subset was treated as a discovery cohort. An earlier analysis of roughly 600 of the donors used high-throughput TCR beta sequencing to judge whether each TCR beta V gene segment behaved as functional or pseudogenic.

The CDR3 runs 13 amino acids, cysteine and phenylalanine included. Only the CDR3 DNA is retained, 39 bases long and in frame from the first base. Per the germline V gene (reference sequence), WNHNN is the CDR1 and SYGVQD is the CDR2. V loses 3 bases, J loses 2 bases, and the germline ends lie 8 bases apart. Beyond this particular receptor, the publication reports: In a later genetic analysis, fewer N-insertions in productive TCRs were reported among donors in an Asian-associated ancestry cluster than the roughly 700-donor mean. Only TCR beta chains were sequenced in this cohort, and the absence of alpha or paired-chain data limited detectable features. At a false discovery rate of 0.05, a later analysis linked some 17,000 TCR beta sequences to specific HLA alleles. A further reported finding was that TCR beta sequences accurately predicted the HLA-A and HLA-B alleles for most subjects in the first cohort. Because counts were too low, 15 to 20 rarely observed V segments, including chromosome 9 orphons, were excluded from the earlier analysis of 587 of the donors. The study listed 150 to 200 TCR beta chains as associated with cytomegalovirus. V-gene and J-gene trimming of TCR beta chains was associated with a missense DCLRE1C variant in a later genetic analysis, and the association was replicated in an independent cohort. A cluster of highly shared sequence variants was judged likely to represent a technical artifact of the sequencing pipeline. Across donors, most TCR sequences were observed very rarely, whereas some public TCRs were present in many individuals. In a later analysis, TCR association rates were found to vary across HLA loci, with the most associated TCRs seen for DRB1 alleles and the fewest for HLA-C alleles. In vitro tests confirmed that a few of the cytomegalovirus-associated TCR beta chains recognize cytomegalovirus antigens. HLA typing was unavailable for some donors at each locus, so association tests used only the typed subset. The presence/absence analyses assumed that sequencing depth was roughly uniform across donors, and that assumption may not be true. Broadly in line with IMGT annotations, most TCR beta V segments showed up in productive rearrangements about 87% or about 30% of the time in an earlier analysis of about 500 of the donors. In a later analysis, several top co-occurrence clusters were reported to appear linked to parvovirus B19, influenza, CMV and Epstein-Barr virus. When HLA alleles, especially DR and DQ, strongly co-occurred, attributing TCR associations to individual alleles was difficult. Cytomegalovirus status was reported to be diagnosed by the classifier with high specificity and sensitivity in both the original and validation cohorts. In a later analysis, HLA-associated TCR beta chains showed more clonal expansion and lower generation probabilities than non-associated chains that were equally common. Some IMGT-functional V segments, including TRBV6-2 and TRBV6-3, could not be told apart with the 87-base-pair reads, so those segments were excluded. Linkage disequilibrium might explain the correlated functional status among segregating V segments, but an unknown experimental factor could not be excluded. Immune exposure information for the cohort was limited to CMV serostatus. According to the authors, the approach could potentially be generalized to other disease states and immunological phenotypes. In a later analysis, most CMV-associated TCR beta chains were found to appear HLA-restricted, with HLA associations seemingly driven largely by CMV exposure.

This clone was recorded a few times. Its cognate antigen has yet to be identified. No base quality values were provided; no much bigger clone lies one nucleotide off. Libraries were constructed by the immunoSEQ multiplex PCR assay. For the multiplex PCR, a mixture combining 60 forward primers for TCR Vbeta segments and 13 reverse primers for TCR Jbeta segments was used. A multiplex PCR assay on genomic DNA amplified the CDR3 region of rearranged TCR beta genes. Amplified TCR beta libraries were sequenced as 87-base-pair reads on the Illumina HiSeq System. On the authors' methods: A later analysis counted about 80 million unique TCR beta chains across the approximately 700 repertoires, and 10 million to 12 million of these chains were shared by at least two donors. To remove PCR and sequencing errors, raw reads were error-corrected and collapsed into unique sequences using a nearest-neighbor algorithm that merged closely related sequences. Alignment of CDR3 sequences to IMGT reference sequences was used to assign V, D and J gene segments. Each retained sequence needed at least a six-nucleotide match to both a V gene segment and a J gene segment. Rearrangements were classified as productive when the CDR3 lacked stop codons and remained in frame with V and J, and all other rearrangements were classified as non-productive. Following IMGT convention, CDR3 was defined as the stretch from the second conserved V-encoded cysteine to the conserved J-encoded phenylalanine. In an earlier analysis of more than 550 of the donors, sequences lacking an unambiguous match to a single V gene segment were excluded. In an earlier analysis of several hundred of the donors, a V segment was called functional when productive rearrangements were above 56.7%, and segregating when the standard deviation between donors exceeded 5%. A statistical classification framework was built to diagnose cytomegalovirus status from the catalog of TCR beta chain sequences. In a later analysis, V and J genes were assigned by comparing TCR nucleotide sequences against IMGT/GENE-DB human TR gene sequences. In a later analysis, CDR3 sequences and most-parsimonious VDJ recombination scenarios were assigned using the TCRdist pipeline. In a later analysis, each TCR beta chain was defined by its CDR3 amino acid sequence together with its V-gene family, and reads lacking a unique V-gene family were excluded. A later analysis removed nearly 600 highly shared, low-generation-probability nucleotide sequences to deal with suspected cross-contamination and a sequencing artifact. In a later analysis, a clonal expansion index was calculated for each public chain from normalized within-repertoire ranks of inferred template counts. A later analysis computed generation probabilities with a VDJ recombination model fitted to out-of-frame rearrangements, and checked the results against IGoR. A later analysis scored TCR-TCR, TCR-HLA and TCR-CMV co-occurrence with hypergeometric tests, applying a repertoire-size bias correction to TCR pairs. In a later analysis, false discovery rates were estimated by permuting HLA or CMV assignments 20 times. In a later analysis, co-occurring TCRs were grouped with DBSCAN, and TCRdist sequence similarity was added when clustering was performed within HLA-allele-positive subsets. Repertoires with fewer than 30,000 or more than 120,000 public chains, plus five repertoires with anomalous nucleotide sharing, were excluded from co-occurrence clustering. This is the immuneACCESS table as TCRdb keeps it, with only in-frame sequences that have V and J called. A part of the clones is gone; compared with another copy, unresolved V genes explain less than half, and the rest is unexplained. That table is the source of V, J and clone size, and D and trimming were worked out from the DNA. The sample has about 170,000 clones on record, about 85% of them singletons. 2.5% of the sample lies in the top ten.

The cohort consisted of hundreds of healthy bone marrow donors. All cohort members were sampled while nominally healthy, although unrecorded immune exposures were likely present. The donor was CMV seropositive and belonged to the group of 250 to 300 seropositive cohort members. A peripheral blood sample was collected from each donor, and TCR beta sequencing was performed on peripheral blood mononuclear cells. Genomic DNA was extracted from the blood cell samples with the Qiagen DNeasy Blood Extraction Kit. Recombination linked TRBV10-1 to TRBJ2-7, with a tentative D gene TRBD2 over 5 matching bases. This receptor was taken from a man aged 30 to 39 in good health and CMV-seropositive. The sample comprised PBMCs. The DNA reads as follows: TGCGCCAGCAGTGAAGCACTAGCCTACGAGCAGTACTTC. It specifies CASSEALAYEQYF.